Listed below are T cell receptor beta chains from one sample, sequenced in a study of beta chain features in type 1 diabetes. Assay used: immunoSEQ multiplex PCR; TCRdb lists only in-frame clones, some missing. This table has some 280,000 clones, roughly 13% appearing once. Sequencing was performed on naive CD4+ T cells from blood. The source is a young man with type 1 diabetes. Both conserved end residues are part of each CDR3. D genes are given only for firm matches. Expanded clones are given a class, and other clones once, few, many or no size at all.

V gene	D gene	clone size	J gene	CDR3 protein	CDR3 DNA
TRBV20-1	-	few	TRBJ1-1	CSLRDASEAFF	TGCAGCCTCCGTGATGCGTCTGAAGCTTTCTTT
TRBV6-6	TRBD2	-	TRBJ2-7	CASSKTGTSGRYEQYF	TGTGCCAGCAGCAAGACCGGGACTAGCGGGAGATACGAGCAGTACTTC
TRBV4-2	-	few	TRBJ1-5	CASSQERIVNQPQHF	TGTGCCAGCAGCCAAGAGCGAATTGTCAATCAGCCCCAGCATTTT
TRBV7-3	-	-	TRBJ1-2	CASSLSPLPYGYTF	TGTGCCAGCAGCTTATCCCCGCTACCCTATGGCTACACCTTC
TRBV29-1	-	-	TRBJ2-1	CSVVGQSSYNEQFF	TGCAGCGTTGTTGGGCAGAGCTCCTACAATGAGCAGTTCTTC
TRBV5-1	-	few	TRBJ2-2	CASRQGSGELFF	TGCGCCAGCAGACAGGGTTCCGGGGAGCTGTTTTTT
TRBV6-6	TRBD2	few	TRBJ2-7	CASSRRLAGVPHEQYF	TGTGCCAGCAGTCGCCGGCTAGCGGGAGTACCCCACGAGCAGTACTTC
TRBV4-2	TRBD1	-	TRBJ1-2	CASSQEGTANYGYTF	TGTGCCAGCAGCCAAGAAGGGACAGCTAACTATGGCTACACCTTC
TRBV5-1	TRBD2	few	TRBJ2-7	CASSLAKAGADEQYF	TGCGCCAGCAGCTTGGCCAAGGCGGGAGCAGACGAGCAGTACTTC
TRBV28	-	few	TRBJ1-2	CASSLRHPSYGYTF	TGTGCCAGCAGTTTGAGACACCCAAGCTATGGCTACACCTTC
TRBV19	-	few	TRBJ1-1	CASSISGSTEAFF	TGTGCCAGTAGTATCTCGGGGAGCACTGAAGCTTTCTTT
TRBV28	-	few	TRBJ2-7	CATRVSYEQYF	TGTGCCACCCGGGTGTCCTACGAGCAGTACTTC
TRBV27	-	-	TRBJ2-1	CASSFKGPSASSYNEQFF	TGTGCCAGCAGTTTTAAAGGCCCTAGCGCGAGCTCCTACAATGAGCAGTTCTTC
TRBV10-3	TRBD1	-	TRBJ1-5	CAISGTGDASQPQHF	TGTGCCATCAGCGGGACAGGGGATGCCTCTCAGCCCCAGCATTTT
TRBV5-1	TRBD2	few	TRBJ2-1	CASSEASGRVNGNEQFF	TGCGCCAGCAGTGAGGCTAGCGGGAGGGTTAATGGCAATGAGCAGTTCTTC
TRBV7-2	-	-	TRBJ2-3	CASSRGEADTQYF	TGTGCCAGCAGTCGGGGAGAGGCAGATACGCAGTATTTT